What follows are 16 T cell receptor beta chains derived from one specimen sequenced in a study of T-cell memory formation after mild COVID-19. TCRdb used MiXCR to reprocess the 5' RACE reads, holding one entry per CDR3 protein. The data hold a few hundred thousand distinct CDR3 sequences, with about 10% observed a single time. The sequencing input was PBMCs or a T cell subset sorted from them (not recorded which). The receptor set was obtained from a man aged 18 to 30 who had mild COVID-19 (a few samples of this study predate the infection). Cell type and time point are not known.

The chain links TRBV6-2 or TRBV6-3 to TRBJ2-2, with unresolved D. This CDR3 is built from 17 residues. Trimming pared 6 bases from V and 0 bases from J, leaving 17 bases between. Germline V CDR1 and CDR2: MNHEY, SVGEGT. In DNA, the CDR3 is TGTGCCAGCAGCCCCCTTGACGTGCTCGCGAACACCGGGGAGCTGTTTTTT. Its translation is CASSPLDVLANTGELFF.

This clonotype was observed a few times. V and J are TRBV24-1 and TRBJ2-7, with D perhaps TRBD2 (6 bases). The CDR3 contains 14 residues. Trimming stripped 4 bases from V and 1 base from J, with 10 bases between. Per germline, CDR1 KGHDR and CDR2 SFDVKD. In nucleotides, the CDR3 is TGTGCCACCAGTGAGGCGGGACTGTCCTACGAGCAGTACTTC. Protein sequence: CATSEAGLSYEQYF.

The V gene is TRBV10-2, the J gene TRBJ2-7, with 9 bases identical to TRBD1. With 4 bases clipped from V and 0 bases from J, the junction kept 4 bases outside the gene matches. Germline V lookup: CDR1 WSHSY, CDR2 SAAADI. CDR3 size: 15 residues. The CDR3 coding sequence is TGCGCCAGCAGTGGGACAGGGGCCAGCTCCTACGAGCAGTACTTC. Encoded protein: CASSGTGASSYEQYF.

This clonotype showed up many times. The rearrangement links TRBV28 to TRBJ2-7, with 10 nucleotides matching TRBD2. The J segment lost 4 bases and the V segment lost 2 bases, leaving 5 bases of the junction unmatched. The CDR3 is 15 amino acids. The germline gives CDR1 MDHEN, CDR2 SYDVKM. In DNA form, the CDR3 reads TGTGCCAGCAGTTTACGGTCTAGCGGGGGATACGAGCAGTACGTC. Its protein is CASSLRSSGGYEQYV.

The chain joins TRBV9 to TRBJ2-2; no firm D call. This CDR3 comprises 12 residues. Germline V lookup: CDR1 SGDLS, CDR2 YYNGEE. Trimming stripped 3 bases from V and 5 bases from J, with 5 bases between. The chain's CDR3 is CASSALTGELFF. CDR3 bases: TGTGCCAGCAGCGCCTTGACCGGGGAGCTGTTTTTT.

This clonotype has more than one count but fewer than ten. The V call is TRBV20-1, the J call TRBJ2-7, with 9 bases aligning to TRBD2. In germline, CDR1 is DFQATT, CDR2 SNEGSKA (reference sequence). J was trimmed by 2 bases and V by 6 bases; bases with no gene match: 8. CDR3 length: 14 amino acids. CDR3 DNA sequence: TGCAGTGCCCCGGACGGCGGGGGGGCCTACGAGCAGTACTTC. This translates into CSAPDGGGAYEQYF.

This chain connects TRBV24-1 to TRBJ1-2; perhaps TRBD1 as D (6 bases). V gave up 3 bases and J gave up 8 bases, with 12 bases separating them. Germline V gene data show CDR1 as KGHDR and CDR2 as SFDVKD. The CDR3 loop spans 13 amino acids. CDR3 nucleotides: TGTGCCACCAGTGATACGACAGGCTTGGGCTACACCTTC. Translation: CATSDTTGLGYTF.

The J gene is TRBJ1-1, the V gene TRBV2; D gene uncertain. V shed 7 bases and J shed 4 bases, with 13 bases lying between them. The length of the CDR3 is 13 residues. Germline loops: CDR1 SNHLY, CDR2 FYNNEI. DNA of the CDR3: TGTGCCAGCACCACCGACGTGAGCACTGAAGCTTTCTTT. Protein sequence: CASTTDVSTEAFF.

The rearrangement uses TRBV12-3 or TRBV12-4 and TRBJ2-5, with 7 bases that match TRBD1. Trimming removed 6 bases from V and 5 bases from J; junction bases left unmatched: 12. The CDR3 is made up of 15 amino acids. Here the CDR3 DNA reads TGTGCCAGCAGCTACACAGGGGCCTTTGGGGAGACCCAGTACTTC. Its protein product is CASSYTGAFGETQYF.

Many counts were recorded for this clonotype. The chain employs TRBV5-8 and TRBJ1-1; unclear D gene. This CDR3 has 13 residues. Germline values: CDR1 SGHTS, CDR2 YDEGEE. Trimming took 1 base from V and 4 from J, leaving 8 bases between them. CDR3 in DNA: TGTGCCAGCAGCTTGATCCCGGGCACTGAAGCTTTCTTT. It translates to CASSLIPGTEAFF.

This clonotype was seen repeatedly, ten times or more. This sequence joins TRBV12-3 or TRBV12-4 and TRBJ2-7; TRBD2 agrees at 7 bases. The CDR3 contains 15 residues. Trimming removed 6 bases from V and 3 bases from J; junction bases left unmatched: 11. The CDR3 DNA reads as TGTGCCAGCAGCCCTCCCCGGGCTAGCGGCTACGAGCAGTACTTC. Amino acids: CASSPPRASGYEQYF.

This clonotype appeared a few times. For the CDR3, the DNA is TGTGCCACCAGCACAGACAGGACCGGGGAGCAGTTCTTC. Amino acid sequence: CATSTDRTGEQFF. This chain joins TRBV15 and TRBJ2-1; D is possibly TRBD1 (6 bases). Germline values: CDR1 LNHNV, CDR2 YYDKDF (reference sequence). The V end was cut by 4 bases, the J end by 10 bases, with 14 bases between. This CDR3 is built from 13 residues.

This clonotype occurred a few times. V is TRBV20-1 and J is TRBJ2-1; D remains ambiguous. CDR1 and CDR2 from the germline V gene are DFQATT and SNEGSKA (reference sequence). The CDR3 totals 11 residues. As DNA, the CDR3 is TGCAGGGCGAGCTCCTACAATGAGCAGTTCTTC. Translation gives CRASSYNEQFF.

This clonotype was seen a few times. The chain carries TRBV7-2 and TRBJ2-1; 7 bases agree with TRBD2. Germline V gene data show CDR1 as SGHTA and CDR2 as FQGNSA. The CDR3 sequence is 16 residues long. Trimming removed 5 bases from V and 10 bases from J; junction bases left unmatched: 17. For the CDR3, the DNA is TGTGCCAGCAGCCAAGCGGGAAGGGACGGAAAGTGGGAGCAGTTCTTC. Translated, it gives CASSQAGRDGKWEQFF.

This chain joins TRBV7-2 and TRBJ1-2, with 8 bases lining up with TRBD1. Germline V gives CDR1 SGHTA, CDR2 FQGNSA. CDR3 length: 16 amino acids. Trimming at V came to 5 bases and at J to 7 bases, leaving 15 bases not matched to a gene. The CDR3 region is CASSQGQGALPGGYTF. The CDR3 nucleotides are TGTGCCAGCAGCCAGGGGCAGGGGGCCCTGCCTGGTGGCTACACCTTC.

In its sample, this clonotype was seen a few times. The chain employs TRBV5-1 and TRBJ2-7; D may be TRBD1 (5 bases). CDR3 length: 12 amino acids. Germline CDR1 SGHRS, CDR2 YFSETQ. V was pared by 4 bases and J by 5 bases, with 10 bases between. The chain's CDR3 is CASSITGDEQYF. The CDR3 DNA reads TGCGCCAGCAGCATTACAGGTGACGAGCAGTACTTC.